A selection of T cell receptor beta chains follows, all from one sample in a study of blood T cell repertoires in COVID-19. The protocol was immunoSEQ multiplex PCR, while the TCRdb copy is restricted to in-frame clones and leaves out a portion. The sample holds some 130,000 clones, around 81% seen once. Material for sequencing was peripheral blood. These receptors all stem from a man between 35 and 55 years old with active or convalescent COVID-19. CDR3s include the opening cysteine and the closing phenylalanine or tryptophan. The D gene is left open where the match is weak. Size is stated for part of the rows, as once, few or many counts, or as a class when the clone is expanded.

V gene	clone size	J gene	D gene	CDR3 DNA	CDR3 protein
TRBV4-2	.	TRBJ2-3	TRBD2	TGTGCCAGCAGCCAGACAGGACTAGCCTTGACTTCTAGCACAGATACGCAGTATTTT	CASSQTGLALTSSTDTQYF
TRBV5-5	.	TRBJ2-2	TRBD2	TGTGCCAGCAGCTTGCGTATAGCGGGGGTCAACACCGGGGAGCTGTTTTTT	CASSLRIAGVNTGELFF
TRBV5-1	.	TRBJ1-2	TRBD1	TGCGCCAGCAGCTTTGACCTAGACAGGGTCGGTGGCTACACCTTC	CASSFDLDRVGGYTF
TRBV7-2	.	TRBJ2-7	TRBD2	TGTGCCAGCAGCTTAGTCAGCGGGGGGGAAAACTACGAGCAGTACTTC	CASSLVSGGENYEQYF
TRBV7-9	.	TRBJ1-2	.	TGTGCCAGCAGCTTATTTAGATCGGTACCCCAGGGAAATAACTATGGCTACACCTTC	CASSLFRSVPQGNNYGYTF
TRBV11-1	.	TRBJ1-2	TRBD1	TGTGCCAGCAGACCCGGGACAGGCGGATATGGCTACACCTTC	CASRPGTGGYGYTF
TRBV6-6	.	TRBJ1-5	TRBD1	TGTGCCAGCAGTTCGGACAGGTCAGAGCCCCAGCATTTT	CASSSDRSEPQHF
TRBV7-9	.	TRBJ1-6	TRBD1	TGTGCCAGCAGCTTGAACAGGGGCGATTCACCCCTCCACTTT	CASSLNRGDSPLHF
TRBV5-1	.	TRBJ1-5	TRBD1	TGCGCCAGCAGCTTAGGGACAGCCAATCAGCCCCAGCATTTT	CASSLGTANQPQHF
TRBV5-1	.	TRBJ1-5	.	TGCGCCAGCAGTTTGGGGGCACATCAGCCCCAGCATTTT	CASSLGAHQPQHF
TRBV25-1	.	TRBJ1-1	TRBD1	TGTGCCAGCAGTGGCCGACAGGGAGGCACTGAAGCTTTCTTT	CASSGRQGGTEAFF
TRBV7-3	once	TRBJ2-2	TRBD2	TGTGCCAGCAGCTTAGGGGCGGGGGGCACCGGGGAGCTGTTTTTT	CASSLGAGGTGELFF
TRBV19	.	TRBJ2-3	TRBD2	TGTGCCAGTAGTACCCGGGGGGGCCGAGATACGCAGTATTTT	CASSTRGGRDTQYF
TRBV29-1	.	TRBJ1-1	.	TGCAGCGTTCAAGCCACAGTTAACACTGAAGCTTTCTTT	CSVQATVNTEAFF
TRBV4-3	.	TRBJ2-3	.	TGCGCCAGCAGCCAAGATGGGTCTGCGGGGGCCACAGATACGCAGTATTTT	CASSQDGSAGATDTQYF
TRBV7-7	.	TRBJ1-1	.	TGTGCCAGCAGCGCTCCCGGGGTTGATGGGACTGAAGCTTTCTTT	CASSAPGVDGTEAFF
TRBV10-3	once	TRBJ1-3	.	TGTGCCATCAGTGAGTCCGGTGGGGCAGGGGCTGGAAACACCATATATTTT	CAISESGGAGAGNTIYF